Listed here are 9 T cell receptor beta chains from one sample, sequenced in a study of blood T cell repertoires in COVID-19. Generated by immunoSEQ multiplex PCR, the TCRdb table keeps only in-frame clones and is missing some. The table has some 240,000 clones, 75% to 90% seen once. The sequencing input was peripheral blood. The receptors stem from a woman aged 70-85 years with COVID-19, enrolled during active disease.

V gene TRBV24-1 combines with J gene TRBJ2-2; 13 bases line up with TRBD2. The germline V gene has CDR1 KGHDR and CDR2 SFDVKD. V was clipped by 2 bases and J by 4 bases; unmatched bases: 6. The CDR3 is 18 amino acids. The CDR3 nucleotides are TGTGCCACCAGTGATTCACTAGCGGGAGGGGTTCGCACCGGGGAGCTGTTTTTT. Amino acids: CATSDSLAGGVRTGELFF.

This clone appeared once. The chain's CDR3 is CASSWTGNYGYTF. DNA for the CDR3: TGTGCCAGTTCTTGGACAGGGAACTATGGCTACACCTTC. This chain uses TRBV19 with TRBJ1-2; 8 nucleotides line up with TRBD1. With 8 bases clipped from V and 2 bases from J, the junction kept 4 bases outside the gene matches. Per germline, CDR1 LNHDA and CDR2 SQIVND (reference sequence). The CDR3 has 13 residues.

The V call is TRBV4-2, the J call TRBJ2-3; TRBD1 matches 7 bases. The CDR3 is 16 residues long. Losses at the gene ends were 1 base for V and 0 bases for J; bases not matched to a gene: 4. Germline lookup yields CDR1 LGHNA and CDR2 YNFKEQ. The CDR3, as DNA: TGTGCCAGCAGCCAAGGGACAGGTGGGAGCACAGATACGCAGTATTTT. Translating it yields CASSQGTGGSTDTQYF.

The chain recombines TRBV7-2 with TRBJ1-2; TRBD1 is a possible D gene (6 bases). The CDR3 runs to 15 residues. The germline CDR1 and CDR2 sequences are SGHTA and FQGNSA. Trimming left V 2 bases short and J 6 bases short, with 16 bases between. In nucleotides, the CDR3 is TGTGCCAGCAGCTTACAGGGGCGAACTATCAATGGCTACACCTTC. Translated, it gives CASSLQGRTINGYTF.

V usage is TRBV7-6 and J usage is TRBJ2-2, with TRBD1 identical over 9 bases. CDR3 size: 15 residues. From germline, CDR1 is SGHVS and CDR2 FNYEAQ. The V and J ends lost 5 bases and 5 bases, in that order; junction bases with no gene match: 6. In nucleotides, the CDR3 is TGTGCCAGCAGCCACCTGACAGGGGGGACCGGGGAGCTGTTTTTT. Protein product: CASSHLTGGTGELFF.

The chain has TRBV2 and TRBJ2-1; 13 positions agree with TRBD2. V shed 7 bases and J 3 bases; nucleotides not matched to a gene: 6. The CDR3 totals 16 residues. Per germline, CDR1 SNHLY and CDR2 FYNNEI. The CDR3 reads CASTPRTSGSYNEQFF. As DNA, the CDR3 is TGTGCCAGCACCCCGAGGACTAGCGGGAGCTACAATGAGCAGTTCTTC.

V is TRBV5-6 and J is TRBJ2-5; TRBD2 agrees at 7 bases. Germline-derived CDR1 and CDR2 are SGHDT and YYEEEE. The CDR3 consists of 17 residues. J lost 1 base, V lost 3 bases, and 12 bases had no gene match. The CDR3 sequence is CASSSSLGLAAQETQYF. The CDR3 DNA is TGTGCCAGCAGCTCCTCATTAGGGCTAGCGGCCCAAGAGACCCAGTACTTC.

The chain carries TRBV19 and TRBJ2-5; 7 bases match TRBD1. CDR1 LNHDA and CDR2 SQIVND come from the germline V gene (reference sequence). CDR3 size: 15 residues. The V and J ends lost 5 bases and 2 bases, in that order; junction bases with no gene match: 8. The CDR3 sequence is CASSARDSKQETQYF. Here the CDR3 DNA reads TGTGCCAGTAGTGCCCGGGACAGCAAACAAGAGACCCAGTACTTC.

V is TRBV19 and J is TRBJ1-6; D not resolved. CDR1 is LNHDA and CDR2 is SQIVND in the germline V gene (reference sequence). V gave up 8 bases and J gave up 3 bases, with 8 bases separating them. This CDR3 contains 13 residues. The CDR3 is CASHRVYNSPLHF. The CDR3 DNA reads as TGTGCCAGTCATCGAGTCTATAATTCACCCCTCCACTTT.